The 14 T cell receptor beta chains below were found in one sample sequenced in a study of cytomegalovirus exposure and HLA in healthy donors. This PCR relied on a set of 60 Vbeta primers and 13 Jbeta primers. Method: immunoSEQ multiplex PCR; TCRdb's copy keeps in-frame clones and lacks some. The listing contains roughly 40,000 clones. Material: PBMCs. The source of these receptors is a man aged 35 to 55 in good health and CMV-seropositive.

The gene calls are TRBV11-3 and TRBJ2-5; D is perhaps TRBD2 (6 bases). The J call may not be correct, given that the DNA end is closer to TRBJ2-7. In germline, CDR1 is SGHNT, CDR2 YENEEA. The CDR3 loop spans 13 amino acids. The chain's CDR3 is CASSLRSGDEQYF. CDR3 DNA: TGTGCCAGCAGCTTAAGGTCGGGGGACGAGCAGTACTTC.

This chain connects TRBV6-5 to TRBJ2-7; the match to TRBD2 covers 11 bases. Trimming took 5 bases from V and 4 from J; bases not matched to a gene: 7. The CDR3 contains 15 residues. The germline gives CDR1 MNHEY, CDR2 SVGAGI. The DNA for the CDR3 is TGTGCCAGCAGTCAGTCTAGCGGGAGGAGGTACGAGCAGTACTTC. Protein product: CASSQSSGRRYEQYF.

The V call is TRBV9, the J call TRBJ2-7; 10 positions agree with TRBD2. This CDR3 comprises 14 residues. CDR1 SGDLS and CDR2 YYNGEE come from the germline V gene. The ends lost 2 bases at V and 3 bases at J; junction bases unmatched: 2. Here the CDR3 reads CASSVGTSVYEQYF. In DNA, the CDR3 is TGTGCCAGCAGCGTCGGGACTAGCGTCTACGAGCAGTACTTC.

The chain employs TRBV9 and TRBJ1-5; possible D gene TRBD1, 5 bases. This CDR3 region has 13 residues. Per the germline V gene, CDR1 is SGDLS and CDR2 is YYNGEE. V lost 5 bases to trimming and J lost 2 bases, with 8 bases between them. The CDR3 spells CASSGGGNQPQHF. The CDR3 DNA sequence: TGTGCCAGCAGTGGAGGGGGCAATCAGCCCCAGCATTTT.

V and J are TRBV2 and TRBJ1-3, with 9 bases aligning to TRBD1. The germline V gene has CDR1 SNHLY and CDR2 FYNNEI. V shed 6 bases, J shed 0 bases, and the junction held 6 bases outside the gene matches. The CDR3 consists of 16 residues. The CDR3 is CASRGQGPSSGNTIYF. CDR3 sequence (DNA): TGTGCCAGCAGGGGACAGGGACCGAGCTCTGGAAACACCATATATTTT.

The chain links TRBV6-6 to TRBJ2-7; tentatively, D is TRBD1 (5 bases). Per germline, CDR1 MNHNY and CDR2 SVGAGI (reference sequence). The CDR3 loop spans 14 amino acids. Between the trimmed V and J ends, which lost 4 bases and 6 bases, there was a span of 16 bases. The CDR3 coding sequence is TGTGCCAGCAGTTCCCCCCCGCAGGGTCGCGAGCAGTACTTC. This gives the protein CASSSPPQGREQYF.

The CDR3 sequence: CASSLGQGAPRAFF. In DNA form, the CDR3 reads TGTGCCAGCAGCTTGGGGCAGGGGGCGCCGAGAGCTTTCTTT. The rearrangement joins TRBV5-8 to TRBJ1-1; the match to TRBD1 covers 8 bases. The junction had 8 bases not matched to a gene; V was cut back by 0 bases and J by 10 bases. The CDR3 totals 14 residues. From germline, CDR1 is SGHTS and CDR2 YDEGEE.

The chain employs TRBV9 and TRBJ2-5, with 11 bases fitting TRBD2. Germline V gene sequence: CDR1 SGDLS, CDR2 YYNGEE. The CDR3 length is 17 residues. The ends lost 0 bases at V and 4 bases at J; junction bases unmatched: 8. The CDR3 DNA follows: TGTGCCAGCAGCGTAGATGGTAGCGGGAGGGCTCGAGAGACCCAGTACTTC. Translating gives CASSVDGSGRARETQYF.

This chain connects TRBV10-1 to TRBJ1-1; 9 bases match TRBD1. V dropped 3 bases and J dropped 4; count of bases not matched to a gene: 6. The CDR3 sequence is 15 residues long. Germline V CDR1 and CDR2: WNHNN, SYGVQD (reference sequence). Here the CDR3 reads CASSEDRGFVTEAFF. The CDR3 DNA is TGCGCCAGCAGTGAAGACAGGGGGTTTGTCACTGAAGCTTTCTTT.

The chain links TRBV11-2 to TRBJ2-7, with TRBD2 matching 8 bases. Unmatched junction bases numbered 2, after V lost 1 base and J lost 0 bases. The CDR3 has 15 amino acids. CDR1 and CDR2 (germline): SGHAT, FQNNGV. The CDR3, as DNA: TGTGCCAGCAGCTTAGCAGGGACTAGCTCCTACGAGCAGTACTTC. Its translation is CASSLAGTSSYEQYF. Complete variable domain (other parts from reference TRBV11-2 and TRBJ2-7): EAGVAQSPRYKIIEKRQSVAFWCNPISGHATLYWYQQILGQGPKLLIQFQNNGVVDDSQLPKDRFSAERLKGVDSTLKIQPAKLEDSAVYLCASSLAGTSSYEQYFGPGTRLTVT.

V usage is TRBV2 and J usage is TRBJ1-2; 9 bases are a match to TRBD1. The CDR3 is made up of 14 amino acids. Trimming at V came to 7 bases and at J to 2 bases, leaving 5 bases not matched to a gene. Per germline, CDR1 SNHLY and CDR2 FYNNEI. The CDR3 DNA sequence: TGTGCCAGCATATCAACAGGGGGCAACTATGGCTACACCTTC. Its translation is CASISTGGNYGYTF.

The gene calls are TRBV18 and TRBJ2-7; 8 nucleotides align to TRBD1. The CDR3 loop spans 15 amino acids. Losses at the gene ends were 3 bases for V and 4 bases for J; bases not matched to a gene: 8. Germline V gene sequence: CDR1 KGHSH, CDR2 LQKENI. The CDR3 bases are TGTGCCAGCTCACCGGGAACAGGGGGAAGGTACGAGCAGTACTTC. This translates into CASSPGTGGRYEQYF.

The chain uses TRBV6-6 and TRBJ2-1; TRBD2 matches at 11 bases. The V gene end was trimmed by 7 bases and the J gene end by 5 bases; junction bases not matched to a gene: 10. The CDR3 spans 16 residues. Germline assignment: CDR1 MNHNY and CDR2 SVGAGI (reference sequence). CDR3 loop: CASTDLRLAGHNEQFF. Written as DNA, the CDR3 is TGTGCCAGCACCGACCTCCGACTAGCGGGGCACAATGAGCAGTTCTTC.

V and J are TRBV6-1 and TRBJ2-7; possible D gene TRBD1, 5 bases. Germline lookup yields CDR1 MNHNS and CDR2 SASEGT. This CDR3 comprises 14 residues. V shed 6 bases and J shed 1 base, with 13 bases lying between them. The DNA for the CDR3 is TGTGCCAGCAGGGGGCAGGTGGAATCCTACGAGCAGTACTTC. This sequence encodes CASRGQVESYEQYF.